This T cell receptor beta chain was documented in a study of OX40 agonist ivuxolimab in advanced cancers. Study outcomes and limitations: Nonresponders, in some cases, also had low normalized T-cell clonal expansion. Antigens targeted by the expanded peripheral T cells were not determined.

The table came from immunoSEQ multiplex PCR; TCRdb's copy has only in-frame clones and leaves some out. This sample has tens of thousands of clones, with 81% found just once. Comments on this clone: The antigen is unknown.

Trimming took 0 bases from V and 6 from J; bases not matched to a gene: 6. CDR1 GTSNPN and CDR2 SVGIG come from the germline V gene (reference sequence). The CDR3 consists of 15 residues. The chain uses TRBV30 and TRBJ1-5, with 9 nucleotides matching TRBD1. This clonotype was obtained from an adult with an advanced solid tumor such as melanoma, head and neck, liver or kidney cancer. The sequencing here drew on CD4+ or CD8+ T cells sorted from blood, taken in a trial of the OX40 agonist ivuxolimab. The CDR3 sequence: CAWSVQGQGSQPQHF. As DNA, the CDR3 is TGTGCCTGGAGTGTACAGGGACAGGGCAGTCAGCCCCAGCATTTT.